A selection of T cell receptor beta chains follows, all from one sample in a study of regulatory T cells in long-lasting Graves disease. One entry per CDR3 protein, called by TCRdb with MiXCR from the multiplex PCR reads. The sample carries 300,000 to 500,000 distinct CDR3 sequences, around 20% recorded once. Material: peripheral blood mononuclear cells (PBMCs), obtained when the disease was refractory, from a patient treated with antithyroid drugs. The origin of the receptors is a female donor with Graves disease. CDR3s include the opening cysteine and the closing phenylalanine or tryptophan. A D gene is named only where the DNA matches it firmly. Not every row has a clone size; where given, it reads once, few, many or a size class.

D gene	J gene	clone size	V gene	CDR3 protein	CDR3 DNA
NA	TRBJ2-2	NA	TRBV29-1	CSVEDGPNTGELFF	TGCAGCGTTGAAGATGGTCCGAACACCGGGGAGCTGTTTTTT
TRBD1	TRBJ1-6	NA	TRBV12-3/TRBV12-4	CASSPTGAYNSPLHF	TGTGCCAGCAGTCCGACAGGGGCCTATAATTCACCCCTCCACTTT
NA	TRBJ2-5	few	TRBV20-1	CSANRDGSQETQYF	TGCAGTGCCAACCGGGACGGCTCCCAAGAGACCCAGTACTTC
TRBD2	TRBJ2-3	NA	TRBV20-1	CSARADRGTSGGYTDTQYF	TGCAGTGCTAGAGCGGACAGGGGGACTAGCGGGGGTTACACAGATACGCAGTATTTT
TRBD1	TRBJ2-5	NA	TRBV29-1	CSVKTGAETQYF	TGCAGCGTAAAAACAGGGGCAGAGACCCAGTACTTC
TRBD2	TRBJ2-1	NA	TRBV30	CAWSLQLAGEQFF	TGTGCCTGGAGTCTACAACTAGCGGGAGAGCAGTTCTTC
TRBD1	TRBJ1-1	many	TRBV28	CASRTWTGGSEAFF	TGTGCCAGCAGAACCTGGACAGGTGGTTCTGAAGCTTTCTTT
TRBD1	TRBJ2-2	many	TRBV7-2	CASSLKGQHFANTGELFF	TGTGCCAGCAGCTTAAAGGGACAGCACTTCGCGAACACCGGGGAGCTGTTTTTT
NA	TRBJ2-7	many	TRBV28	CASSRPPVTYEQYF	TGTGCCAGCAGCCGACCCCCGGTTACCTACGAGCAGTACTTC
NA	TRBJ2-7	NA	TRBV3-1	CASSRGSGAKTFDEQYF	TGTGCCAGCAGCCGGGGATCCGGGGCAAAAACGTTCGACGAGCAGTACTTC
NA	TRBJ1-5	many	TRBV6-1	CASTVTGPNQPQHF	TGTGCCAGCACCGTGACAGGCCCCAATCAGCCCCAGCATTTT
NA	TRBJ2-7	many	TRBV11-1	CASSLGVSPSYEQYF	TGTGCCAGCAGCTTAGGGGTCTCTCCTAGCTACGAGCAGTACTTC
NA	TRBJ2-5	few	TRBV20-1	CSASLSSGGETQYF	TGCAGTGCTAGCCTCAGCTCCGGAGGGGAGACCCAGTACTTC
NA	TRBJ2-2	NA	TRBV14	CASSRDPAVRARELFF	TGTGCCAGCAGCCGAGATCCGGCAGTCAGGGCCCGGGAGCTGTTTTTT
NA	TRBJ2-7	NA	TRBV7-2	CASSLGGGIEQYF	TGTGCCAGCAGCTTAGGTGGAGGGATCGAGCAGTACTTC
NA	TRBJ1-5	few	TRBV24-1	CATSDLHLRINQPQHF	TGTGCCACCAGTGATTTGCATCTGCGTATCAATCAGCCCCAGCATTTT
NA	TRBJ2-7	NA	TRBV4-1	CASSHGKGSSYEQYF	TGCGCCAGCAGCCATGGAAAGGGGAGCTCCTACGAGCAGTACTTC
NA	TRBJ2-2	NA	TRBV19	CASSSYTTGELFF	TGTGCCAGTAGTAGTTACACAACCGGGGAGCTGTTTTTT
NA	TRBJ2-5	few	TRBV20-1	CSAMWQGRETQYF	TGCAGTGCTATGTGGCAGGGTCGAGAGACCCAGTACTTC
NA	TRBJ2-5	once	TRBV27	CASSLRGETQHF	TGTGCCAGCAGCTTAAGGGGGGAGACCCAGCACTTC
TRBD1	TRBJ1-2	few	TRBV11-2	CASSLSGQGALTF	TGTGCCAGCAGCTTAAGCGGACAGGGGGCGCTCACCTTC
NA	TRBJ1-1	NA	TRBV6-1	CASRHLIRGVNTEAFF	TGTGCCAGCAGACATCTTATCCGAGGGGTCAACACTGAAGCTTTCTTT
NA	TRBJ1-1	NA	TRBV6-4	CASSPEDSTNTEAFF	TGTGCCAGCAGTCCAGAGGACAGCACGAACACTGAAGCTTTCTTT
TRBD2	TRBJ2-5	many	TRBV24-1	CATSDPPGTSVGETQYF	TGTGCCACCAGTGATCCCCCCGGGACTAGCGTAGGGGAGACCCAGTACTTC
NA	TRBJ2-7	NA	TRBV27	CASSLYTNYEQYF	TGTGCCAGCAGTCTATACACAAATTACGAGCAGTACTTC
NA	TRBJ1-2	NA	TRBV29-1	CSVEFGANGYTF	TGCAGCGTTGAGTTTGGGGCGAATGGCTACACCTTC
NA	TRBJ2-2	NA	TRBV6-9	CASSYLSTVTGELFF	TGTGCCAGCAGTTACCTCTCGACGGTCACCGGGGAGCTGTTTTTT